The present entry profiles one TCR beta chain with its context. Per the authors' pipeline: It was from reference gene primer amplification that nucleated cell counts were estimated. The data were produced by immunoSEQ multiplex PCR, yet TCRdb's version contains in-frame clones alone and is incomplete. The DNA was the basis for D and trimming; V, J and clone size are from that table. This table has 450,000 to 500,000 clones, about 85% appearing once. All enrollees were roughly 18 to 95 years old and from fewer than 25 US areas. Each participant's cohort was designated according to participant-reported clinical history. The sample comes from a study of blood T cell repertoires in COVID-19. In the study overall: PBMCs, B-cell-depleted T cells, or T cells were the source of the cDNA or gDNA that made up the material.

The clonotype was recovered from an older woman who had recovered from COVID-19. The sample taken for sequencing was PBMCs or T cells enriched from blood (not recorded which).

The CDR3: CASSIGGYGNTIYF. The CDR3 DNA sequence: TGTGCCAGCAGTATCGGGGGGTATGGAAACACCATATATTTT. The chain uses TRBV9 and TRBJ1-3, with D tentatively TRBD1 (5 bases). Trimming shortened V by 5 bases and J by 3 bases, and 12 bases separated the two germline ends. This CDR3 has 14 amino acids. The germline V gene has CDR1 SGDLS and CDR2 YYNGEE.